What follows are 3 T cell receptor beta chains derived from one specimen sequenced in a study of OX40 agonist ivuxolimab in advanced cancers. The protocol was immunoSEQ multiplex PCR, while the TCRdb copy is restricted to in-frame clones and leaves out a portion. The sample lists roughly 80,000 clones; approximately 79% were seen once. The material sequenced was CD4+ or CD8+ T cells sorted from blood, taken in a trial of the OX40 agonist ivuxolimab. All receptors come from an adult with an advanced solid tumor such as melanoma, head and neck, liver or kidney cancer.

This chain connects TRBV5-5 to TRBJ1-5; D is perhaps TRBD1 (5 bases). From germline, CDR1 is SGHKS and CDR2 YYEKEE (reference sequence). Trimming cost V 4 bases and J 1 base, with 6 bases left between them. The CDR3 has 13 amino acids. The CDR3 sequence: CASSRDSNQPQHF. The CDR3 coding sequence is TGTGCCAGCAGCCGGGACAGCAATCAGCCCCAGCATTTT. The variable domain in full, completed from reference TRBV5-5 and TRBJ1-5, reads DAGVTQSPTHLIKTRGQQVTLRCSPISGHKSVSWYQQVLGQGPQFIFQYYEKEERGRGNFPDRFSARQFPNYSSELNVNALLLGDSALYLCASSRDSNQPQHFGDGTRLSIL.

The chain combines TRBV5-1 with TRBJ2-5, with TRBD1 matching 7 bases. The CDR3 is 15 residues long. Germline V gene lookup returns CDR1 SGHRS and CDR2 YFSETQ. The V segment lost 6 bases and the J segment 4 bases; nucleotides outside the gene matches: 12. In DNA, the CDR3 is TGCGCCAGCAAGCCTCGACAGGGAGCTGGAGAGACCCAGTACTTC. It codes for CASKPRQGAGETQYF. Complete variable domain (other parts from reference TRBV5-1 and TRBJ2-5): KAGVTQTPRYLIKTRGQQVTLSCSPISGHRSVSWYQQTPGQGLQFLFEYFSETQRNKGNFPGRFSGRQFSNSRSEMNVSTLELGDSALYLCASKPRQGAGETQYFGPGTRLLVL.

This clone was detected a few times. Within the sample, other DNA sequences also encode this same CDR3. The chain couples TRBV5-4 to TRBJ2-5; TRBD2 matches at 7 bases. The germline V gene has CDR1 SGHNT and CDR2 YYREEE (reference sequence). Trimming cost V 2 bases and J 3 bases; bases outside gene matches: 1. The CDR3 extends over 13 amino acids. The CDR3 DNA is TGTGCCAGCAGCTTACGGGGGGAAGAGACCCAGTACTTC. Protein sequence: CASSLRGEETQYF.